This T cell receptor beta chain emerged from a study of blood T cell repertoires in COVID-19. Study-wide background: Acute-phase and convalescent COVID-19 samples originated in the United States, Italy and Spain. T cells, B-cell-depleted T cells, or PBMCs supplied cDNA or gDNA.

Trimming removed 6 bases from V and 5 bases from J; junction bases left unmatched: 4. The CDR3 sequence is 12 residues long. Germline V gene lookup returns CDR1 LGHDT and CDR2 YNNKEL (reference sequence). Repertoires were generated with immunoSEQ multiplex PCR, while TCRdb's copy carries only in-frame clones and drops some. Of 250,000 to 350,000 clones listed, around four fifths are singletons. This clonotype was obtained from a woman aged 50 to 65 with active or convalescent COVID-19. Sequenced input: peripheral blood. The chain joins TRBV3-1 (or the pseudogene TRBV3-2) to TRBJ2-7; 7 bases are shared with TRBD1. CDR3 in DNA: TGTGCCAGCAGAAGAGGGGGCAACGAGCAGTACTTC. Amino acids: CASRRGGNEQYF.